This TCR beta chain appears in the sequencing data of a study of beta chain features in type 1 diabetes. Looking at the study overall: Regarding age, gender and cell yields, patients proved similar to healthy donors.

Study-wide points: Within patients, naive, central memory and Treg TCRB repertoires seemed more similar than within healthy donors. Type 1 diabetes patients had fewer VDJ junction insertions and more deletions. Shorter TCRB CDR3s, moderately but significantly so, were found in Type 1 diabetes patients in all four CD4+ subsets. The question of HLA type influencing TCRB rearrangement was one that remained unresolved here.

A remark on this clone: Its antigen is undetermined.

The CDR3 sequence is 15 residues long. The germline V gene has CDR1 MGHDK and CDR2 SYGVNS. After removal of 3 bases from V and 1 base from J, the junction contained 6 bases not matched to a gene. Every bit of the isolated RNA underwent reverse transcription, so sequencing read expressed TCRB transcripts. Only in-frame clones appear in the TCRdb table, and some are missing; sequencing was by immunoSEQ multiplex PCR. Altogether 600,000 or so clones are present, about 14% being singletons, with the ten largest covering 0.035% to 0.045%. The chain couples TRBV25-1 to TRBJ2-7; 7 positions agree with TRBD2. Specimen: naive CD4+ T cells from blood. The receptor's source is a man aged 18-30 years with type 1 diabetes. In nucleotides, the CDR3 is TGTGCCAGCAGTGACAGCCGGGGACTATCCTACGAGCAGTACTTC. This translates into CASSDSRGLSYEQYF.